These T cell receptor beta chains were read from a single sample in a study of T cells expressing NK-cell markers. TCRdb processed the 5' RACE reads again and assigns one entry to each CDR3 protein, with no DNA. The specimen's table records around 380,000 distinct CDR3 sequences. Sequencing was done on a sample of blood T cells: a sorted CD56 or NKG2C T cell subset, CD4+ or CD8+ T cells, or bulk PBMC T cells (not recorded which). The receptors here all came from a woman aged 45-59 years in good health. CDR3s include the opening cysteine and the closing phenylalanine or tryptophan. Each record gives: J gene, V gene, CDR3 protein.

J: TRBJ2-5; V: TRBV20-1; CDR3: CSAPPGGTQETQYF
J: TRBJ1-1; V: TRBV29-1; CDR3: CSAPSGSNTEAFF
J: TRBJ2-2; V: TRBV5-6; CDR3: CASSTGLAGGGAGELFF
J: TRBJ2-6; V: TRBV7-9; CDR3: CASSSPSGTSGANVLTF
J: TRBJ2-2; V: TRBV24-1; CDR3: CATSDPDRVTGELFF
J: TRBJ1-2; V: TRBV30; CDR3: CAWTPGGYGYTF
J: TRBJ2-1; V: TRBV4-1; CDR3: CASSSGPTSDNEQFF
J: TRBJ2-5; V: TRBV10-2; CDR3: CASSTIRGGGETQYF
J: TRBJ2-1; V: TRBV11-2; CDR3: CASSIDKGPYNEQFF
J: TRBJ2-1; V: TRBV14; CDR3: CASSQDWAGAGSYNEQFF
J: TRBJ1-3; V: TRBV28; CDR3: CASSVPGRGNTIYF
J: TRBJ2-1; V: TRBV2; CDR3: CASSLTDNEQFF
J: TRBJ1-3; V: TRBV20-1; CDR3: CSALTGDGNTIYF
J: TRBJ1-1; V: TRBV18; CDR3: CASSPEAGSPEAFF
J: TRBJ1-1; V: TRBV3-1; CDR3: CASSQAGGFEAFF
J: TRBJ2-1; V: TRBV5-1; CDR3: CASSFRTGTGRNEQFF
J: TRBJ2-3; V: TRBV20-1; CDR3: CSARGARASDTQYF
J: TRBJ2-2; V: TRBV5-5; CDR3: CASSPGHTNTGELFF
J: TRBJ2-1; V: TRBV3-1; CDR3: CASSHGLGYNEQFF
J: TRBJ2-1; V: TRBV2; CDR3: CASSERQTGNEQFF
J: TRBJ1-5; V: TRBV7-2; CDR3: CASSLTGSDNQPQHF
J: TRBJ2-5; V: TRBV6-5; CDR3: CASSSSRGEVVTQYF
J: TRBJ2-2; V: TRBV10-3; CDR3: CAITSRTAKNTGELFF
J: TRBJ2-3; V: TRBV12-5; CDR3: CASGFQGAQYF
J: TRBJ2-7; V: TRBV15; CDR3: CATSRTKGQLGPYEQYF
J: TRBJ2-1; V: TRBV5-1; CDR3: CASSLGGRTSIANEQFF
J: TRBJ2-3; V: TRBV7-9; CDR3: CASSFSQGSTDTQYF
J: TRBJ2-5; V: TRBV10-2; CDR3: CASMRGELAGFLETQYF
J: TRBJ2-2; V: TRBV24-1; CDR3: CATSSLYGNTGELFF
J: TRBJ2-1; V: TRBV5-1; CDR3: CASSLGQPSGNEQFF
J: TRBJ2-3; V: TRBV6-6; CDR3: CASSYSSRADTQYF
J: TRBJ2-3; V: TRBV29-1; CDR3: CSVGRDLPDTQYF
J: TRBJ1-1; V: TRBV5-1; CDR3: CASSLGGTRTPNEAFF
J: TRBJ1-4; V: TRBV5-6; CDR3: CASSWGQATNEKLFF
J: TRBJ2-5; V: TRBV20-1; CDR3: CSVGGAQETQYF
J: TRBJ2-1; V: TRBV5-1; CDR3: CASSLASGSSYNEQFF
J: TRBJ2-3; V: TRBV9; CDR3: CASSVDAESTDTQYF
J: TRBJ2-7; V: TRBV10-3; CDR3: CATSGTGEYEQYF
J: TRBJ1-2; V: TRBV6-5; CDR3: CASSSPGSGKGYGYTF
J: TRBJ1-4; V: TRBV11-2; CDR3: CASSVGGVGKLFF
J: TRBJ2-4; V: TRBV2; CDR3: CASSELGEAKNIQYF
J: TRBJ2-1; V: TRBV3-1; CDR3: CATQGTGSSYNEQFF
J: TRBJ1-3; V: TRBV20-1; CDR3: CSARDPMGWGNTIYF
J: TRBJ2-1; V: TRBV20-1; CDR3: CSASGYSSYNEQFF
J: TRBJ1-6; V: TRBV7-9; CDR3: CASSLVIGRGDSPLHF
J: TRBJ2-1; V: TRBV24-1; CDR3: CATTFRLARYNEQFF
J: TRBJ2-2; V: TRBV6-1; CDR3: CASSHDTFTNTGELFF
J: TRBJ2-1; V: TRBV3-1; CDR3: CASSPWGTGTGNEQFF